Below, 8 T cell receptor beta chains from the same sample are listed, as sequenced in a study of blood T cell repertoires in COVID-19. Data came from immunoSEQ multiplex PCR; TCRdb stores just in-frame clones and leaves some out. The sample includes a few hundred thousand clones, about 86% seen only once; the top ten take under 6.5%. The sequencing input was peripheral blood. The receptors were gathered from a man between 60 and 70 years old with acute or convalescent COVID-19.

This clone was seen just once. The CDR3 DNA is TGCAGCGTTTCGGGACAGGGAAGGGGCACAGATACGCAGTATTTT. Protein product: CSVSGQGRGTDTQYF. This chain uses TRBV29-1 with TRBJ2-3, with 9 positions matching TRBD1. Germline V CDR1 and CDR2: SQVTM, ANQGSEA. This CDR3 is built from 15 residues. With V trimmed by 5 bases and J by 1 base, 7 bases remained unmatched.

The chain has TRBV28 and TRBJ2-7; D possibly corresponds to TRBD1 (6 bases). The CDR3 runs 14 residues. Trimming removed 2 bases at V and 3 bases at J, with 11 bases between. Germline assignment: CDR1 MDHEN and CDR2 SYDVKM. The CDR3 region is CASSLQGSLYEQYF. The CDR3 bases are TGTGCCAGCAGTTTACAGGGGTCCCTCTACGAGCAGTACTTC. The entire variable domain, with the rest obtained from reference TRBV28 and TRBJ2-7, is as follows: DVKVTQSSRYLVKRTGEKVFLECVQDMDHENMFWYRQDPGLGLRLIYFSYDVKMKEKGDIPEGYSVSREKKERFSLILESASTNQTSMYLCASSLQGSLYEQYFGPGTRLTVT.

The chain recombines TRBV27 with TRBJ2-4, with TRBD1 matching 7 bases. Germline V gene sequence: CDR1 MNHEY, CDR2 SMNVEV (reference sequence). Germline trimming cut 7 bases from V and 1 base from J; bases unmatched to any gene: 7. This CDR3 has 15 amino acids. The CDR3 DNA sequence: TGTGCCAGCACGGAAACAGGGGCGGCCAAAAACATTCAGTACTTC. Its translation is CASTETGAAKNIQYF.

The rearrangement uses TRBV5-1 and TRBJ2-1; D might be TRBD1 (7 bases). Trimming removed 3 bases at V and 0 bases at J, with 16 bases between. CDR3 size: 17 residues. The germline V gene encodes CDR1 SGHRS and CDR2 YFSETQ. The CDR3 DNA is TGCGCCAGCAGCTCCACCCCAGGGGGGTTCTCCTACAATGAGCAGTTCTTC. Amino acid sequence: CASSSTPGGFSYNEQFF.

The chain recombines TRBV6-5 with TRBJ2-5; TRBD2 matches 8 bases. The V gene end was trimmed by 6 bases and the J gene end by 4 bases; junction bases not matched to a gene: 10. From germline, CDR1 is MNHEY and CDR2 SVGAGI. The CDR3 consists of 15 residues. The CDR3 DNA follows: TGTGCCAGCAGGACTCTCGGGGGGGTGGCAGAGACCCAGTACTTC. This encodes CASRTLGGVAETQYF.

J is TRBJ2-3 and V is TRBV18; 7 bases are shared with TRBD2. Germline V gene lookup returns CDR1 KGHSH and CDR2 LQKENI. With 6 bases clipped from V and 5 bases from J, the junction kept 11 bases outside the gene matches. The CDR3 runs to 15 residues. Written as DNA, the CDR3 is TGTGCCAGCTCCCCCAGTCAAGGGGAGGGAGATACGCAGTATTTT. This gives the protein CASSPSQGEGDTQYF.

The chain couples TRBV28 to TRBJ1-4, with 9 nucleotides matching TRBD1. V dropped 5 bases and J dropped 0; count of bases not matched to a gene: 4. Germline V CDR1 and CDR2: MDHEN, SYDVKM. This CDR3 is 16 amino acids long. The CDR3 reads CASSNRQGATNEKLFF. In nucleotides, the CDR3 is TGTGCCAGCAGTAATCGACAGGGGGCAACTAATGAAAAACTGTTTTTT.

The chain couples TRBV6-6 to TRBJ2-1, with TRBD2 matching over 11 bases. V lost 5 bases to trimming and J lost 0 bases; unmatched junction nucleotides: 6. The CDR3 covers 17 residues. Germline V gene sequence: CDR1 MNHNY, CDR2 SVGAGI (reference sequence). CDR3 nucleotide sequence: TGTGCCAGCAGTCAGACTAGCGGGACCAGCTCCTACAATGAGCAGTTCTTC. Protein sequence: CASSQTSGTSSYNEQFF.